This T cell receptor (beta chain) stems from a study of beta chain features in type 1 diabetes. Looking at the study overall: Cell yields, gender and age were similar in healthy donors and patients.

On this clone: Its target is unknown. In the same sample, other DNA sequences code for this CDR3.

Points from the study as a whole: A PCR bias possibly favoring shorter templates would apply equally to patients and controls.

A sort by CD45RO/CCR7/CD25/CD127/CD95/CD27 yielded CD4+ naive, central memory, regulatory and stem cell-like memory cells. Expressed TCRB transcripts were sequenced, since all the RNA that had been isolated was reverse transcribed. TCRdb's table, derived via immunoSEQ multiplex PCR, lists solely in-frame clones and lacks some. The sample consists of 140,000 to 150,000 clones, about 10% of them appearing once. Germline V lookup: CDR1 SGHRS, CDR2 YFSETQ. With 4 bases clipped from V and 5 bases from J, the junction kept 7 bases outside the gene matches. CDR3 size: 14 residues. The chain links TRBV5-1 to TRBJ1-2; 8 positions agree with TRBD1. The specimen sequenced was naive CD4+ T cells from blood. This TCR was recovered from a man aged 18 to 29 in good health. CDR3 protein: CASSLGQGSYGYTF. CDR3 nucleotides: TGCGCCAGCAGCCTAGGACAGGGCTCGTATGGCTACACCTTC.